These 27 T cell receptor beta chains share one sample of origin, sequenced in a study of blood T cell repertoires in COVID-19. Profiling relied on immunoSEQ multiplex PCR, and the TCRdb table lists in-frame clones only, not all of them. The data hold about 160,000 clones, with over 75% observed a single time. The sequencing sample was made of peripheral blood. The receptors were gathered from a man older than 75 with COVID-19, enrolled during active disease.

The chain has TRBV28 and TRBJ1-2, with D possibly matching TRBD1 (5 bases). The CDR3 totals 14 residues. V was shortened by 5 bases and J by 4 bases, with 14 bases between the two germline ends. Germline CDR1 and CDR2: MDHEN and SYDVKM. CDR3 region: CASSPITGVYGYTF. The DNA for the CDR3 is TGTGCCAGCAGTCCTATTACAGGTGTCTATGGCTACACCTTC.

The chain has TRBV6-2 or TRBV6-3 and TRBJ2-5; TRBD2 might be the D (8 bases). This CDR3 spans 16 amino acids. Germline CDR1 reads MNHEY; CDR2 reads SVGEGT. V lost 6 bases to trimming and J lost 0 bases, with 17 bases between them. CDR3 sequence (DNA): TGTGCCAGCAGCAGGGGGGCTAGCGGGTACCAAGAGACCCAGTACTTC. Amino acid sequence: CASSRGASGYQETQYF.

J is TRBJ1-2 and V is TRBV5-1; 8 bases agree with TRBD1. The CDR3 spans 14 residues. V was pared by 3 bases and J by 4 bases, with 5 bases of the junction left unmatched. CDR1 SGHRS and CDR2 YFSETQ come from the germline V gene. DNA for the CDR3: TGCGCCAGCAGCTCAGGGGGCCGAGGCTATGGCTACACCTTC. Protein sequence: CASSSGGRGYGYTF.

This clone was seen once. J is TRBJ2-3 and V is TRBV5-1; TRBD1 matches at 8 bases. Per the germline V gene, CDR1 is SGHRS and CDR2 is YFSETQ. Germline trimming cut 3 bases from V and 3 bases from J; bases unmatched to any gene: 12. The CDR3 is 17 residues long. CDR3 loop: CASSSNPGQVGTDTQYF. The CDR3, as DNA: TGCGCCAGCAGCTCAAACCCGGGACAGGTGGGAACAGATACGCAGTATTTT.

J is TRBJ2-7 and V is TRBV4-1; tentatively, D is TRBD2 (7 bases). V was clipped by 1 base and J by 5 bases, with 15 bases between them. The CDR3 runs to 15 residues. CDR1 and CDR2 from the germline V gene are MGHRA and YSYEKL. The CDR3 DNA is TGCGCCAGCAGCCAAGGTTGGGGGGGGCTCGACGAGCAGTACTTC. Translated: CASSQGWGGLDEQYF.

The V call is TRBV11-3, the J call TRBJ1-1; no clear D gene. Trimming shortened V by 0 bases and J by 5 bases, and 10 bases separated the two germline ends. CDR3 length: 14 residues. The germline V gene encodes CDR1 SGHNT and CDR2 YENEEA. CDR3 sequence: CASSLEYGSTEAFF. Written as DNA, the CDR3 is TGTGCCAGCAGCTTAGAATACGGGAGTACTGAAGCTTTCTTT.

This chain uses TRBV4-1 with TRBJ2-3; 13 bases are shared with TRBD2. Unmatched junction bases numbered 2, after V lost 4 bases and J lost 4 bases. Germline assignment: CDR1 MGHRA and CDR2 YSYEKL. The CDR3 contains 15 residues. CDR3: CASSRGTSGADTQYF. CDR3 DNA: TGCGCCAGCAGCCGGGGGACTAGCGGGGCAGATACGCAGTATTTT.

This chain uses TRBV27 with TRBJ1-4; a possible D gene is TRBD1 (6 bases). Trimming cost V 2 bases and J 8 bases, with 12 bases left between them. The CDR3 runs to 14 residues. Germline CDR1 MNHEY, CDR2 SMNVEV (reference sequence). The CDR3 DNA is TGTGCCAGCAGTTTAAGGCAGGGGATCGAAAAACTGTTTTTT. Protein: CASSLRQGIEKLFF.

The chain is built from TRBV5-1 and TRBJ2-3, with D maybe TRBD1 (6 bases). Deletions cut 5 bases from V and 0 bases from J, with 16 bases between. This CDR3 contains 16 residues. The V gene's germline CDR1 is SGHRS and CDR2 YFSETQ. The CDR3 DNA follows: TGCGCCAGCAGACCTACAGGGAGAAGGAGCACAGATACGCAGTATTTT. Protein: CASRPTGRRSTDTQYF.

The chain employs TRBV5-4 and TRBJ2-5; 7 bases are a match to TRBD2. The CDR3 consists of 15 residues. Germline V gives CDR1 SGHNT, CDR2 YYREEE (reference sequence). Losses at the gene ends were 2 bases for V and 5 bases for J; bases not matched to a gene: 9. This chain's CDR3 is CASSFKRGPGETQYF. CDR3 coding DNA: TGTGCCAGCAGCTTTAAGCGGGGCCCGGGGGAGACCCAGTACTTC.

The rearrangement joins TRBV11-2 to TRBJ1-6; perhaps TRBD1 as D (5 bases). Germline V gene data show CDR1 as SGHAT and CDR2 as FQNNGV. This CDR3 comprises 15 residues. Deletions cut 1 base from V and 5 bases from J, with 9 bases between. CDR3 in amino acids: CASSLGTGDNSPLHF. DNA of the CDR3: TGTGCCAGCAGCTTAGGAACAGGAGATAATTCACCCCTCCACTTT. Based on the CDR3 plus reference TRBV11-2 and TRBJ1-6, the full variable domain is EAGVAQSPRYKIIEKRQSVAFWCNPISGHATLYWYQQILGQGPKLLIQFQNNGVVDDSQLPKDRFSAERLKGVDSTLKIQPAKLEDSAVYLCASSLGTGDNSPLHFGNGTRLTVT.

This clone is a singleton in its sample. The chain couples TRBV28 to TRBJ1-2; D gene ambiguous. Germline CDR1 MDHEN, CDR2 SYDVKM. CDR3 size: 16 residues. The germline V and J ends were trimmed by 2 bases and 2 bases, with 15 bases remaining between them. CDR3: CASSLIGGSGNYGYTF. The CDR3 DNA is TGTGCCAGCAGTTTAATAGGCGGGAGTGGGAACTATGGCTACACCTTC.

The V call is TRBV29-1, the J call TRBJ1-4; TRBD1 aligns across 7 bases. This CDR3 has 21 residues. Germline CDR1 is SQVTM and CDR2 is ANQGSEA. The V and J ends lost 3 bases and 0 bases, in that order; junction bases with no gene match: 22. CDR3 sequence reads: CSVERLDGTDRDDSTNEKLFF. CDR3 nucleotides: TGCAGCGTTGAGCGGCTTGATGGGACCGACAGGGACGATTCAACTAATGAAAAACTGTTTTTT.

The gene calls are TRBV7-2 and TRBJ2-1, with 7 bases aligning to TRBD2. V lost 4 bases, J lost 4 bases, and 7 bases stayed unmatched. The CDR3 is 15 amino acids. In germline, CDR1 is SGHTA, CDR2 FQGNSA. The CDR3 region has the DNA TGTGCCAGCAGCTCCCGGGGTAGCGGGTACAATGAGCAGTTCTTC. This translates into CASSSRGSGYNEQFF.

This chain connects TRBV14 to TRBJ2-5; D unresolved. The CDR3 extends over 13 amino acids. Germline V gene lookup returns CDR1 SGHDN and CDR2 FVKESK. V lost 1 base to trimming and J lost 4 bases, with 7 bases between them. In nucleotides, the CDR3 is TGTGCCAGCAGCCAAGTAAGAGGAGAGACCCAGTACTTC. This codes for CASSQVRGETQYF.

The V call is TRBV6-2 or TRBV6-3, the J call TRBJ2-5; weak D call: TRBD2 (7 bases). There are 16 residues in the CDR3. Germline values: CDR1 MNHEY, CDR2 SVGEGT. The V end lost 0 bases, the J end lost 1 base, and 12 bases lay between the germline ends. The CDR3 nucleotides are TGTGCCAGCAGTTACTCCCGCGCGGGGGCCCAAGAGACCCAGTACTTC. Translation gives CASSYSRAGAQETQYF.

The rearrangement joins TRBV5-1 to TRBJ2-7; 8 bases agree with TRBD1. This CDR3 comprises 19 residues. Trimming cost V 0 bases and J 3 bases; bases outside gene matches: 17. Germline V gene data show CDR1 as SGHRS and CDR2 as YFSETQ. The chain's CDR3 is CASSLASGASDRGDYEQYF. In DNA form, the CDR3 reads TGCGCCAGCAGCTTGGCTTCGGGAGCTAGTGACAGGGGTGACTACGAGCAGTACTTC.

This clone came up a few times. The genes are TRBV7-9 and TRBJ2-5; 10 bases map to TRBD2. V shed 4 bases, J shed 0 bases, and the junction held 8 bases outside the gene matches. This CDR3 contains 17 residues. CDR1 and CDR2 (germline): SEHNR, FQNEAQ (reference sequence). The CDR3 sequence: CASSSLSGGWYQETQYF. DNA of the CDR3: TGTGCCAGCAGCTCCCTTAGCGGGGGGTGGTACCAAGAGACCCAGTACTTC. Complete variable domain (other parts from reference TRBV7-9 and TRBJ2-5): DTGVSQNPRHKITKRGQNVTFRCDPISEHNRLYWYRQTLGQGPEFLTYFQNEAQLEKSRLLSDRFSAERPKGSFSTLEIQRTEQGDSAMYLCASSSLSGGWYQETQYFGPGTRLLVL.

V is TRBV7-8 and J is TRBJ2-3; no firm D call. The V gene's germline CDR1 is SGHVS and CDR2 FQNEAQ. The length of the CDR3 is 14 residues. V lost 5 bases and J lost 0, with 9 bases in between. This chain's CDR3 is CASSQLVSTDTQYF. The CDR3 nucleotides are TGTGCCAGCAGCCAACTGGTCAGCACAGATACGCAGTATTTT.

The V and J genes are TRBV10-3 and TRBJ1-2; 10 bases map to TRBD1. Looked up from germline, CDR1 is ENHRY and CDR2 is SYGVKD. V trimming: 5 bases; J trimming: 1 base; junction bases outside the gene matches: 1. The CDR3 extends over 14 amino acids. Here the CDR3 DNA reads TGTGCCATCAGTCGGACAGGGGGTAACTATGGCTACACCTTC. It encodes CAISRTGGNYGYTF.

The gene calls are TRBV5-1 and TRBJ2-3; 10 nucleotides align to TRBD2. The CDR3 is 13 residues long. With 7 bases clipped from V and 3 bases from J, the junction kept 2 bases outside the gene matches. Looked up from germline, CDR1 is SGHRS and CDR2 is YFSETQ. Written as DNA, the CDR3 is TGCGCCAGCGGGACTAGCGAGACAGATACGCAGTATTTT. Translation: CASGTSETDTQYF.

The V gene is TRBV7-2, the J gene TRBJ2-7; 7 bases fit TRBD2. Trimming at V came to 4 bases and at J to 0 bases, leaving 9 bases not matched to a gene. The CDR3 contains 16 residues. Germline CDR1 SGHTA, CDR2 FQGNSA. DNA of the CDR3: TGTGCCAGCAGCTCACCGGGGAGGGGCCCCTCCTACGAGCAGTACTTC. It codes for CASSSPGRGPSYEQYF.

About this clone itself: Distinct nucleotide sequences in the sample also encode this CDR3. The chain uses TRBV5-1 and TRBJ2-3, with D perhaps matching TRBD1 (5 bases). The V gene lost 2 bases and the J gene lost 1 base, with 11 bases spanning the gap. This CDR3 contains 15 residues. Germline-derived CDR1 and CDR2 are SGHRS and YFSETQ. CDR3 residues: CASSFGQGRTDTQYF. The CDR3 DNA sequence: TGCGCCAGCAGCTTCGGACAAGGGCGCACAGATACGCAGTATTTT.

The chain joins TRBV6-6 to TRBJ1-2; 8 bases align to TRBD1. V was clipped by 0 bases and J by 2 bases; unmatched bases: 2. CDR1 MNHNY and CDR2 SVGAGI come from the germline V gene (reference sequence). The CDR3 length is 15 residues. Here the CDR3 reads CASSYSQGGNYGYTF. Written as DNA, the CDR3 is TGTGCCAGCAGTTACTCACAGGGGGGGAACTATGGCTACACCTTC.

V gene TRBV6-1 combines with J gene TRBJ2-1, with 8 nucleotides matching TRBD1. Germline CDR1 MNHNS, CDR2 SASEGT. Trimming at V came to 3 bases and at J to 0 bases, leaving 1 base not matched to a gene. The CDR3 spans 15 residues. This CDR3 reads CASSEQGASYNEQFF. The CDR3, as DNA: TGTGCCAGCAGTGAGCAGGGGGCCTCCTACAATGAGCAGTTCTTC.

Concerning this clone: Other DNA sequences from this sample encode an identical CDR3 as well. The rearrangement joins TRBV28 to TRBJ1-5; D is uncertain. The ends were cut back, 3 bases at V and 0 bases at J, with 6 bases in the middle. The CDR3 spans 14 residues. Germline values: CDR1 MDHEN, CDR2 SYDVKM. The CDR3 loop is CASSLGGSNQPQHF. For the CDR3, the DNA is TGTGCCAGCAGTTTGGGAGGTAGCAATCAGCCCCAGCATTTT.

The CDR3: CASSSGQGGNTEAFF. The CDR3 nucleotides are TGCGCCAGCAGCTCGGGACAGGGGGGGAACACTGAAGCTTTCTTT. This chain uses TRBV5-1 with TRBJ1-1; 11 nucleotides match TRBD1. Germline CDR1 is SGHRS and CDR2 is YFSETQ. The V segment lost 3 bases and the J segment 1 base; nucleotides outside the gene matches: 2. CDR3 length equals 15 residues.